This entry concerns a single T cell receptor (beta chain). Its antigen is undetermined. CDR3 length: 12 residues. Unmatched junction bases numbered 3, after V lost 8 bases and J lost 3 bases. Per the germline V gene, CDR1 is SQVTM and CDR2 is ANQGSEA. This entry comes from a study of siplizumab effects on memory and regulatory T cells. Data came from immunoSEQ multiplex PCR; TCRdb stores just in-frame clones and leaves some out. The table shows approximately 75,000 clones, with 93% occurring only once. General study results and limits: Apparently key alloresponse contributors, naive T cells also seemed more diverse than memory cells. Naive or memory phenotype assignment was not possible for roughly 75-95% of proliferating CD4+ or CD8+ clones. Fewer alloreactive sequences mapped to unstimulated CD4+ memory cells under siplizumab.

Sequencing was performed on CD8+ T cells sorted from blood. The V gene is TRBV29-1, the J gene TRBJ2-2, with 7 positions matching TRBD1. The sequence was obtained from a human donor in good health. The CDR3 region has the DNA TGCAGCTCACAGGGGTACACCGGGGAGCTGTTTTTT. Protein sequence: CSSQGYTGELFF.